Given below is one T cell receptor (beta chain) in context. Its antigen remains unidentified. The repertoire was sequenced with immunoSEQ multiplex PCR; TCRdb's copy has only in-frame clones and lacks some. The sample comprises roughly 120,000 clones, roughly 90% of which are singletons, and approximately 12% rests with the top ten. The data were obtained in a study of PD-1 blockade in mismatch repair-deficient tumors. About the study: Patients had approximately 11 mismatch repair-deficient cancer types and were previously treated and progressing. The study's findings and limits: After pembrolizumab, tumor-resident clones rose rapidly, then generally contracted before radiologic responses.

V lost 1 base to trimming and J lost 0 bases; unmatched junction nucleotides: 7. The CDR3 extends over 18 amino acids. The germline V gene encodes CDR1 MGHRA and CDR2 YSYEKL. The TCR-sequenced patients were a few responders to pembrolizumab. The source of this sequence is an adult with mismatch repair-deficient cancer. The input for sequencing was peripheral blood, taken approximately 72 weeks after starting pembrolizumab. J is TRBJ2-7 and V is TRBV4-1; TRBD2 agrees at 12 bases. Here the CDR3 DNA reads TGCGCCAGCAGCCAAGGACTAGCGGGAGTTCGGAGCTCCTACGAGCAGTACTTC. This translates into CASSQGLAGVRSSYEQYF.